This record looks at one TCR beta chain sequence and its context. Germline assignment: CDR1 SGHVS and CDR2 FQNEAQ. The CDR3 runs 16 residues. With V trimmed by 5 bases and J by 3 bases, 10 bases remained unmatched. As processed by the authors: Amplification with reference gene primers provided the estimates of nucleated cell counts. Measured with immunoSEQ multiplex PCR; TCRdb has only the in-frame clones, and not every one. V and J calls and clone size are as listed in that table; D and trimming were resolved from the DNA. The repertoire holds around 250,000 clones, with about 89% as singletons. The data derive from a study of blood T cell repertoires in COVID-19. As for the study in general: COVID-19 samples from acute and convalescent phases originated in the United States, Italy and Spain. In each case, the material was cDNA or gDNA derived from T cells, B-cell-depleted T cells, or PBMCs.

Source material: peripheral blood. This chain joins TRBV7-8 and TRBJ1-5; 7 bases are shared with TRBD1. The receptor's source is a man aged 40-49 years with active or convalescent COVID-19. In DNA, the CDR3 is TGTGCCAGCAGCCAGTTTGACAGGGAGAACAATCAGCCCCAGCATTTT. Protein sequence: CASSQFDRENNQPQHF.